The 26 T cell receptor beta chains listed next were all sequenced from one sample in a study of blood T cell repertoires in COVID-19. Clones were read by immunoSEQ multiplex PCR, and TCRdb kept only the in-frame ones, dropping some. The sample holds under 300,000 clones, about nine tenths seen once. Source material: PBMCs or T cells enriched from blood (not recorded which). The origin of the receptors is a middle-aged woman with acute COVID-19.

The rearrangement uses TRBV6-5 and TRBJ1-1; 11 bases line up with TRBD1. After removal of 6 bases from V and 4 bases from J, the junction contained 4 bases not matched to a gene. Germline-derived CDR1 and CDR2 are MNHEY and SVGAGI. The CDR3 has 14 residues. The CDR3 is CASRDRGLGTEAFF. CDR3 DNA: TGTGCCAGCAGGGACAGGGGGCTTGGCACTGAAGCTTTCTTT.

V gene TRBV5-4 combines with J gene TRBJ2-1; TRBD2 agrees at 14 bases. V gave up 4 bases and J gave up 12 bases; unmatched junction bases: 9. CDR1 is SGHNT and CDR2 is YYREEE in the germline V gene (reference sequence). This CDR3 has 15 residues. The CDR3 region is CASSGRTSGGPSQFF. As DNA, the CDR3 is TGTGCCAGCAGCGGGCGGACTAGCGGGGGGCCATCGCAGTTCTTC.

The genes are TRBV7-2 and TRBJ2-3; D is possibly TRBD2 (5 bases). The V gene's germline CDR1 is SGHTA and CDR2 FQGNSA. The CDR3 is 16 amino acids. Trimming shortened V by 6 bases and J by 2 bases, and 18 bases separated the two germline ends. For the CDR3, the DNA is TGTGCCAGCAGACGAGAACGTGGGAGCTCCACAGATACGCAGTATTTT. Translated, it gives CASRRERGSSTDTQYF. Looking up the rest from reference TRBV7-2 and TRBJ2-3 gives the full variable domain: GAGVSQSPSNKVTEKGKDVELRCDPISGHTALYWYRQSLGQGLEFLIYFQGNSAPDKSGLPSDRFSAERTGGSVSTLTIQRTQQEDSAVYLCASRRERGSSTDTQYFGPGTRLTVL.

The chain has TRBV18 and TRBJ1-1; D gene uncertain. The CDR3 spans 12 residues. CDR1 KGHSH and CDR2 LQKENI come from the germline V gene. Trimming removed 3 bases from V and 12 bases from J, with 14 bases in between. CDR3 nucleotides: TGTGCCAGCTCACCTGCGGGAGATCTGACTTTCTTT. As protein: CASSPAGDLTFF.

This chain uses TRBV2 with TRBJ1-4; tentatively, D is TRBD1 (5 bases). The CDR3 has 14 amino acids. Germline V lookup: CDR1 SNHLY, CDR2 FYNNEI. Between the trimmed V and J ends, which lost 6 bases and 4 bases, there was a span of 12 bases. The CDR3 spells CASRAQGGNEKLFF. CDR3 bases: TGTGCCAGCAGGGCCCAGGGAGGTAATGAAAAACTGTTTTTT. Full variable domain (remainder filled in from reference TRBV2 and TRBJ1-4): EPEVTQTPSHQVTQMGQEVILRCVPISNHLYFYWYRQILGQKVEFLVSFYNNEISEKSEIFDDQFSVERPDGSNFTLKIRSTKLEDSAMYFCASRAQGGNEKLFFGSGTQLSVL.

Only one count was recorded for this clone. This chain joins TRBV5-4 and TRBJ2-3; a weak D match, TRBD2 (5 bases). Trimming removed 1 base at V and 0 bases at J, with 9 bases between. The germline CDR1 and CDR2 sequences are SGHNT and YYREEE (reference sequence). The CDR3 is 15 amino acids. The CDR3: CASSLWSGSTDTQYF. As DNA, the CDR3 is TGTGCCAGCAGCTTGTGGTCGGGAAGCACAGATACGCAGTATTTT. The entire variable domain, with the rest obtained from reference TRBV5-4 and TRBJ2-3, is as follows: ETGVTQSPTHLIKTRGQQVTLRCSSQSGHNTVSWYQQALGQGPQFIFQYYREEENGRGNFPPRFSGLQFPNYSSELNVNALELDDSALYLCASSLWSGSTDTQYFGPGTRLTVL.

The chain uses TRBV6-2 or TRBV6-3 and TRBJ2-7; 10 bases are a match to TRBD2. Trimming removed 5 bases from V and 4 bases from J; junction bases left unmatched: 5. CDR3 size: 14 residues. In germline, CDR1 is MNHEY, CDR2 SVGEGT. The CDR3 DNA sequence: TGTGCCAGCAGTACCGCTAGCGGGAGTTACGAGCAGTACTTC. As protein: CASSTASGSYEQYF.

This clone appeared a single time. The rearrangement links TRBV15 to TRBJ1-3; 7 bases are shared with TRBD1. The CDR3 length is 14 residues. With 4 bases clipped from V and 4 bases from J, the junction kept 4 bases outside the gene matches. Germline-derived CDR1 and CDR2 are LNHNV and YYDKDF (reference sequence). The CDR3 bases are TGTGCCACCAGCACGACGGGACAGGGAAACACCATATATTTT. Protein product: CATSTTGQGNTIYF. The complete variable domain, with remaining parts taken from reference TRBV15 and TRBJ1-3, reads DAMVIQNPRYQVTQFGKPVTLSCSQTLNHNVMYWYQQKSSQAPKLLFHYYDKDFNNEADTPDNFQSRRPNTSFCFLDIRSPGLGDTAMYLCATSTTGQGNTIYFGEGSWLTVV.

J is TRBJ2-3 and V is TRBV29-1; TRBD1 might be the D (5 bases). Trimming cost V 0 bases and J 3 bases, with 19 bases left between them. The CDR3 spans 17 residues. Germline loops: CDR1 SQVTM, CDR2 ANQGSEA. CDR3 sequence (DNA): TGCAGCGTTGAAGATCAAAGGAAAGGAAAGGGGACAGATACGCAGTATTTT. As protein: CSVEDQRKGKGTDTQYF.

The chain has TRBV28 and TRBJ2-3; 12 bases map to TRBD2. With V trimmed by 2 bases and J by 0 bases, 0 bases remained unmatched. Germline CDR1 MDHEN, CDR2 SYDVKM. The length of the CDR3 is 16 residues. Here the CDR3 DNA reads TGTGCCAGCAGTTTAGGACTAGCGGGGAGCACAGATACGCAGTATTTT. Translated, it gives CASSLGLAGSTDTQYF. The whole variable domain, remainder taken from reference TRBV28 and TRBJ2-3, is DVKVTQSSRYLVKRTGEKVFLECVQDMDHENMFWYRQDPGLGLRLIYFSYDVKMKEKGDIPEGYSVSREKKERFSLILESASTNQTSMYLCASSLGLAGSTDTQYFGPGTRLTVL.

The chain has TRBV5-4 and TRBJ2-3; 8 positions match TRBD1. The CDR3 runs to 15 residues. V shed 3 bases and J 4 bases; nucleotides not matched to a gene: 7. CDR1 SGHNT and CDR2 YYREEE come from the germline V gene (reference sequence). CDR3 sequence: CASSSRTGQSDTQYF. The CDR3 DNA sequence: TGTGCCAGCAGCTCCCGGACAGGGCAATCAGATACGCAGTATTTT.

V usage is TRBV19 and J usage is TRBJ1-2; tentative D call: TRBD1 (6 bases). Germline V gene lookup returns CDR1 LNHDA and CDR2 SQIVND (reference sequence). Trimming stripped 6 bases from V and 0 bases from J, with 11 bases between. CDR3 size: 14 residues. Here the CDR3 reads CASSGQLANYGYTF. CDR3 DNA sequence: TGTGCCAGTAGCGGACAGCTAGCTAACTATGGCTACACCTTC.

V is TRBV5-1 and J is TRBJ1-1; 9 bases agree with TRBD1. The CDR3 spans 14 residues. V was clipped by 7 bases and J by 5 bases; unmatched bases: 9. Per germline, CDR1 SGHRS and CDR2 YFSETQ. CDR3 nucleotides: TGCGCCAGCGCACAGGGGGCGGCAAAAACTGAAGCTTTCTTT. Its protein product is CASAQGAAKTEAFF.

This chain connects TRBV28 to TRBJ2-5; D is perhaps TRBD1 (6 bases). The germline gives CDR1 MDHEN, CDR2 SYDVKM. V lost 2 bases and J lost 0, with 7 bases in between. CDR3 length: 14 amino acids. CDR3 coding DNA: TGTGCCAGCAGTTTAGGACAGAACCAAGAGACCCAGTACTTC. This gives the protein CASSLGQNQETQYF. The complete variable domain, with remaining parts taken from reference TRBV28 and TRBJ2-5, reads DVKVTQSSRYLVKRTGEKVFLECVQDMDHENMFWYRQDPGLGLRLIYFSYDVKMKEKGDIPEGYSVSREKKERFSLILESASTNQTSMYLCASSLGQNQETQYFGPGTRLLVL.

This chain joins TRBV20-1 and TRBJ1-2, with TRBD1 identical over 9 bases. CDR3 length equals 11 residues. The germline CDR1 and CDR2 sequences are DFQATT and SNEGSKA (reference sequence). The junction had 2 bases not matched to a gene; V was cut back by 6 bases and J by 6 bases. The CDR3 protein is CSAGTGHGYTF. In DNA form, the CDR3 reads TGCAGTGCCGGGACAGGGCATGGCTACACCTTC.

The genes are TRBV18 and TRBJ2-7, with TRBD2 identical over 9 bases. The length of the CDR3 is 18 residues. Germline V gene data show CDR1 as KGHSH and CDR2 as LQKENI. J was trimmed by 0 bases and V by 5 bases; bases with no gene match: 14. CDR3 region: CASSSTPLAGGGSYEQYF. The CDR3 coding sequence is TGTGCCAGCTCATCAACCCCCCTGGCGGGAGGGGGCTCCTACGAGCAGTACTTC.

The chain recombines TRBV7-9 with TRBJ2-4; 7 nucleotides align to TRBD1. The CDR3 is made up of 12 amino acids. The germline V gene encodes CDR1 SEHNR and CDR2 FQNEAQ (reference sequence). J was trimmed by 5 bases and V by 8 bases; bases with no gene match: 3. The CDR3 DNA sequence: TGTGCCAGCGAGGGGGCCCAAAACATTCAGTACTTC. Protein sequence: CASEGAQNIQYF.

The genes are TRBV4-1 and TRBJ2-5, with 12 bases identical to TRBD2. The CDR3 has 14 amino acids. J lost 6 bases, V lost 4 bases, and 3 bases had no gene match. Germline loops: CDR1 MGHRA, CDR2 YSYEKL. Written as DNA, the CDR3 is TGCGCCAGCAGCCCACTAGCGGGGGGTCAGACCCAGTACTTC. Protein product: CASSPLAGGQTQYF.

This clone appeared a single time. This rearrangement joins TRBV19 to TRBJ1-5, with TRBD1 matching 7 bases. After removal of 4 bases from V and 1 base from J, the junction contained 7 bases not matched to a gene. CDR3 length: 16 amino acids. Per germline, CDR1 LNHDA and CDR2 SQIVND (reference sequence). The CDR3 nucleotides are TGTGCCAGTAGTAAACGACAGGGTGTAAGCAATCAGCCCCAGCATTTT. It yields the protein CASSKRQGVSNQPQHF.

CDR3 nucleotide sequence: TGCGCCAGCAGCCCTGTCTCGGGCGGGAACAATGAGCAGTTCTTC. Amino acid sequence: CASSPVSGGNNEQFF. J is TRBJ2-1 and V is TRBV5-1; TRBD2 might be the D (6 bases). Germline V gene data show CDR1 as SGHRS and CDR2 as YFSETQ. V was trimmed by 4 bases and J by 5 bases, leaving 16 bases between them. This CDR3 region has 15 residues.

The chain recombines TRBV7-2 with TRBJ1-6; D may be TRBD1 (5 bases). Between the trimmed V and J ends, which lost 2 bases and 6 bases, there was a span of 8 bases. The CDR3 is 14 amino acids. Germline V gene sequence: CDR1 SGHTA, CDR2 FQGNSA. The CDR3 reads CASSLQGGNSPLHF. The CDR3 DNA reads as TGTGCCAGCAGCTTACAGGGAGGTAATTCACCCCTCCACTTT.

CDR3 DNA: TGTGCCTGGAGTGGGATACAGGGGGCGAACACTGAAGCTTTCTTT. Translation gives CAWSGIQGANTEAFF. The chain couples TRBV30 to TRBJ1-1, with TRBD1 matching 9 bases. The CDR3 is 15 amino acids. Germline loops: CDR1 GTSNPN, CDR2 SVGIG (reference sequence). The V segment lost 1 base and the J segment 1 base; nucleotides outside the gene matches: 4.

V and J are TRBV3-1 (or the pseudogene TRBV3-2) and TRBJ2-7; perhaps TRBD1 as D (5 bases). Deletions cut 9 bases from V and 4 bases from J, with 16 bases between. There are 13 residues in the CDR3. Germline values: CDR1 LGHDT, CDR2 YNNKEL (reference sequence). The DNA of the CDR3 is TGTGCCAGTTCCCCCCGGACAAGTTACGAGCAGTACTTC. The encoded protein is CASSPRTSYEQYF.

A note on this clone: The junction and the germline gene differ at one end; a read error may be behind it. This chain links TRBV19 with TRBJ1-4, with no clear D. This CDR3 region has 13 residues. Germline V gene sequence: CDR1 LNHDA, CDR2 SQIVND (reference sequence). For the CDR3, the DNA is TGTGCCAGTACTATAGGAGGTAATGAAAAACTGTTTTTT. It is translated as CASTIGGNEKLFF.

A word on this clone: Distinct nucleotide sequences in the sample also encode this CDR3. J is TRBJ2-2 and V is TRBV4-1; D not certain. Trimming took off 0 bases at V and 5 bases at J, with 7 bases between the two ends. Germline CDR1 is MGHRA and CDR2 is YSYEKL. CDR3 length: 14 residues. Written as DNA, the CDR3 is TGCGCCAGCAGCCAAGAGCCCGGGACCGGGGAGCTGTTTTTT. Its translation is CASSQEPGTGELFF.

This clone appeared once. The chain combines TRBV12-3 or TRBV12-4 with TRBJ1-5, with D possibly TRBD1 on 5 matching bases. The V and J ends lost 2 bases and 7 bases respectively, with 9 bases between them. This CDR3 contains 13 residues. In DNA, the CDR3 is TGTGCCAGCAGTTTAAACAGGTTGCAGCCCCAGCATTTT. It specifies CASSLNRLQPQHF.